These T cell receptor beta chains were read from a single sample in a study of shared clonotypes between healthy human individuals. Sequencing was performed with immunoSEQ multiplex PCR; in TCRdb, only in-frame clones are kept and a portion is missing. Among more than 90,000 clones listed, under 80% were seen once. The sequenced sample consisted of memory CD8+ T cells sorted from blood. These receptors came from a man aged 30 to 45 in good health. Both conserved end residues are part of each CDR3. Each record gives: clone size, V gene, J gene, D gene, CDR3 DNA, CDR3 protein. A D gene is named only where the DNA matches it firmly. Not every row has a clone size; where given, it reads once, few, many or a size class.

NA	TRBV11-1	TRBJ2-2	TRBD2	TGTGCCAGCAGCTGGAGGACTAGCTCTCCCGGGGAGCTGTTTTTT	CASSWRTSSPGELFF
NA	TRBV18	TRBJ2-3	TRBD2	TGTGCCAGCTCACCGTCCCTAGCGGGAGTGAATACGCAGTATTTT	CASSPSLAGVNTQYF
NA	TRBV4-3	TRBJ1-5	NA	TGCGCCAGCAGCCAGCGGGACATTAGCAATCAGCCCCAGCATTTT	CASSQRDISNQPQHF
NA	TRBV28	TRBJ2-1	NA	TGTGCCAGCAGTTTCGGGCCTAGTACCCACAATGAGCAGTTCTTC	CASSFGPSTHNEQFF
NA	TRBV11-2	TRBJ2-1	TRBD2	TGTGCCAGCAGTTATCGAGCGGGAGGGCCTTACAATGAGCAGTTCTTC	CASSYRAGGPYNEQFF
few	TRBV6-1	TRBJ1-3	NA	TGTGCCAGCAGGTGGGGGACAAACTCTGGAAACACCATATATTTT	CASRWGTNSGNTIYF
NA	TRBV13	TRBJ2-7	TRBD2	TGTGCCAGCAGCGTCAGACTAGCGGGCTACGAGCAGTACTTC	CASSVRLAGYEQYF
once	TRBV21-1	TRBJ1-1	NA	TGTGCCAGCTCTAATACAGGGTGTGGTGAAGCTTTCTTT	CASSNTGCGEAFF
NA	TRBV5-4	TRBJ2-1	NA	TGTGCCAGCAGCTTATTTGCAGGTCCCTACAATGAGCAGTTCTTC	CASSLFAGPYNEQFF
once	TRBV2	TRBJ2-1	TRBD1	TGTGCCAGCAGTGAAGATCGGGACAGGGGCTTCTACAATGAGCAGTTCTTC	CASSEDRDRGFYNEQFF
few	TRBV27	TRBJ2-5	NA	TGTGCCAGCAGTTTTGGGACCATGGGGGAGACCCAGTACTTC	CASSFGTMGETQYF
NA	TRBV20-1	TRBJ2-7	NA	TGCAGTGCTTTCAACTCCTACGAGCAGTACTTC	CSAFNSYEQYF
many	TRBV5-4	TRBJ2-7	NA	TGTGCCAGCAGCTTGGGACTGGGGCAGTACTTC	CASSLGLGQYF
NA	TRBV6-1	TRBJ1-5	NA	TGTGCCAGCAGTGAAGGCCTGACAGGTCCAGGTCAGCCCCAGCATTTT	CASSEGLTGPGQPQHF
NA	TRBV7-2	TRBJ1-5	TRBD1	TGTGCCAGCAGCTCCGGGGGGGACAGGTGGAGTCAGCCCCAGCATTTT	CASSSGGDRWSQPQHF
NA	TRBV13	TRBJ2-7	TRBD1	TGTGCCAGCAGCCTAGTCGGGGGACAGGGCCCTATGGAGGTCTACTACGAGCAGTACTTC	CASSLVGGQGPMEVYYEQYF
few	TRBV7-9	TRBJ1-2	NA	TGTGCCAGCAGCTGGGGGGGACGCTCGAAGGATGGCTACACCTTC	CASSWGGRSKDGYTF
NA	TRBV19	TRBJ2-2	NA	TGTGCCAGTAGTGACAATAGCGTGAACACCGGGGAGCTGTTTTTT	CASSDNSVNTGELFF
NA	TRBV5-6	TRBJ1-5	NA	TGTGCCAGCGCTGCGCAGGGTCATCAGCCCCAGCATTTT	CASAAQGHQPQHF
NA	TRBV4-3	TRBJ2-1	NA	TGCGCCAGCAGCCAAGGCCCGGGGGCACGACGGTTCTTC	CASSQGPGARRFF
few	TRBV28	TRBJ2-1	TRBD2	TGTGCCAGCAGTACACCACTTACTAGCGGGAGGGACAATGAGCAGTTCTTC	CASSTPLTSGRDNEQFF
NA	TRBV11-2	TRBJ2-2	TRBD1	TGTGCCAGCCTCCAGGGGGTCGTTAGCGGGGAGCTGTTTTTT	CASLQGVVSGELFF
once	TRBV10-2	TRBJ2-4	NA	TGCGCCAGCAGTGAGAGGGGAGTAGCCAAAAACATTCAGTACTTC	CASSERGVAKNIQYF
NA	TRBV29-1	TRBJ2-2	NA	TGCAGCGTGGCGAGTCCCATTTCTCCCTTCGGGGAGCTGTTTTTT	CSVASPISPFGELFF
NA	TRBV27	TRBJ2-1	NA	TGTGCCAGCAGTTTTGGTAATGAGCAGTTCTTC	CASSFGNEQFF
NA	TRBV5-4	TRBJ2-7	NA	TGTGCCAGCAGCTTGGCTGACAGGCCGTACGAGCAGTACTTC	CASSLADRPYEQYF
NA	TRBV11-2	TRBJ1-2	NA	TGTGCCAGCAGCTTAATGCTAGCTAACTATGGCTACACCTTC	CASSLMLANYGYTF
NA	TRBV4-1	TRBJ2-7	NA	TGCGCCAGCAGCCCCTCGGACGGCTACGAGCAGTACTTC	CASSPSDGYEQYF